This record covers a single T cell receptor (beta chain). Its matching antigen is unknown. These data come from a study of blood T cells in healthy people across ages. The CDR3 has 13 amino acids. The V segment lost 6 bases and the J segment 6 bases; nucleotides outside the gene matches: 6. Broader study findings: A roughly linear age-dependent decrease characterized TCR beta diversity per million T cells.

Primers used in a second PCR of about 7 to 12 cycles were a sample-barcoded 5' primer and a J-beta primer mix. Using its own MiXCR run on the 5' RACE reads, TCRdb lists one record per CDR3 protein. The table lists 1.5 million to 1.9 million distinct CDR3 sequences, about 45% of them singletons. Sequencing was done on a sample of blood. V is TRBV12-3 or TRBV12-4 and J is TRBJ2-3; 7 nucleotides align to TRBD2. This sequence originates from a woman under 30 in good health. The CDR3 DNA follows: TGTGCCAGCAGGGGGGGGGAGTCGGATACGCAGTATTTT. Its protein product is CASRGGESDTQYF.